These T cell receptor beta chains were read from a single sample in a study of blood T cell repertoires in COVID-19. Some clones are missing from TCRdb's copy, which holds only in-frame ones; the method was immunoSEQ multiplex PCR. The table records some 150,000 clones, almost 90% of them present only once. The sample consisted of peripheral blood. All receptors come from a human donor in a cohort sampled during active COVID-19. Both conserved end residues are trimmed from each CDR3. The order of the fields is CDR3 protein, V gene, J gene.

CDR3 protein: ASSVAGGANEKLF
V gene: TRBV9
J gene: TRBJ1-4

CDR3 protein: ASSWDRYNEQF
V gene: TRBV28
J gene: TRBJ2-1

CDR3 protein: ASSRPGTGSGNTIY
V gene: TRBV5-6
J gene: TRBJ1-3

CDR3 protein: ASSRQGTDTEAF
V gene: TRBV11-3
J gene: TRBJ1-1

CDR3 protein: ASSQEAGLAGYTGELF
V gene: TRBV4-2
J gene: TRBJ2-2

CDR3 protein: ASSLEGGGDTDTQY
V gene: TRBV5-1
J gene: TRBJ2-3

CDR3 protein: ASSLWATGEGYNEQF
V gene: TRBV7-3
J gene: TRBJ2-1

CDR3 protein: ASSQDHYYTDTQY
V gene: TRBV4-1
J gene: TRBJ2-3

CDR3 protein: ASQTGDDYGYT
V gene: TRBV5-1
J gene: TRBJ1-2

CDR3 protein: ATSDLTSGGTRSSYNEQF
V gene: TRBV24-1
J gene: TRBJ2-1

CDR3 protein: ASSLTGTANYEQY
V gene: TRBV5-1
J gene: TRBJ2-7

CDR3 protein: ASSLGGHTEAF
V gene: TRBV7-8
J gene: TRBJ1-1

CDR3 protein: ASSFGGEETQY
V gene: TRBV12-3/TRBV12-4
J gene: TRBJ2-5

CDR3 protein: ATSDAQVFYGYT
V gene: TRBV24-1
J gene: TRBJ1-2

CDR3 protein: ASSTGTGNYGYT
V gene: TRBV7-2
J gene: TRBJ1-2

CDR3 protein: ASSHQFPDNEKLF
V gene: TRBV4-2
J gene: TRBJ1-4

CDR3 protein: ASSQDSAGAWGRREGPYNEQF
V gene: TRBV4-2
J gene: TRBJ2-1

CDR3 protein: ATSRATARLGGYEQY
V gene: TRBV15
J gene: TRBJ2-7

CDR3 protein: ASSLSKSGEQF
V gene: TRBV7-3
J gene: TRBJ2-1

CDR3 protein: ASSPRQGSYT
V gene: TRBV18
J gene: TRBJ1-2

CDR3 protein: ASSSRDRVDYGYT
V gene: TRBV6-5
J gene: TRBJ1-2

CDR3 protein: ASTPGGSNTGELF
V gene: TRBV7-9
J gene: TRBJ2-2

CDR3 protein: ASSLDLAGGYNEQF
V gene: TRBV5-1
J gene: TRBJ2-1

CDR3 protein: ASSESWTLAKNIQY
V gene: TRBV6-1
J gene: TRBJ2-4

CDR3 protein: ASSPQGADEKLF
V gene: TRBV18
J gene: TRBJ1-4

CDR3 protein: ASSVGLAGENNEQF
V gene: TRBV9
J gene: TRBJ2-1

CDR3 protein: ASSPGQGIKTQY
V gene: TRBV25-1
J gene: TRBJ2-5

CDR3 protein: AWSVPGSSYNSPLH
V gene: TRBV30
J gene: TRBJ1-6

CDR3 protein: ASSQDPRKNIQY
V gene: TRBV4-2
J gene: TRBJ2-4

CDR3 protein: ASNGDYSEQY
V gene: TRBV6-5
J gene: TRBJ2-7

CDR3 protein: AWTNGGGRSTDTQY
V gene: TRBV30
J gene: TRBJ2-3

CDR3 protein: ASAGLLNTEAF
V gene: TRBV18
J gene: TRBJ1-1

CDR3 protein: AWSAMTSGSGTGELF
V gene: TRBV30
J gene: TRBJ2-2

CDR3 protein: SGSRGSFGELF
V gene: TRBV29-1
J gene: TRBJ2-2

CDR3 protein: ASNFSTRGGWHT
V gene: TRBV23-1
J gene: TRBJ1-2

CDR3 protein: ASSRDNSGNTIY
V gene: TRBV10-1
J gene: TRBJ1-3

CDR3 protein: AWSVRLRQAINQPQH
V gene: TRBV30
J gene: TRBJ1-5

CDR3 protein: ASSPASGSRYEQY
V gene: TRBV4-3
J gene: TRBJ2-7

CDR3 protein: ASSPRTGTDYSNQPQH
V gene: TRBV3-1/TRBV3-2
J gene: TRBJ1-5

CDR3 protein: ATSDDNRGTDTQY
V gene: TRBV24-1
J gene: TRBJ2-3

CDR3 protein: ASSQGREKQF
V gene: TRBV4-2
J gene: TRBJ2-1

CDR3 protein: AWSPRRSSYEQY
V gene: TRBV30
J gene: TRBJ2-7

CDR3 protein: SAFAGTGGAYTEAF
V gene: TRBV29-1
J gene: TRBJ1-1

CDR3 protein: AWTQGVNQPQH
V gene: TRBV30
J gene: TRBJ1-5

CDR3 protein: ASSLGTGGSGERF
V gene: TRBV5-1
J gene: TRBJ2-1

CDR3 protein: ASSLRPGVSYEQY
V gene: TRBV5-1
J gene: TRBJ2-7

CDR3 protein: ASSQARGIGSYNEQF
V gene: TRBV4-3
J gene: TRBJ2-1

CDR3 protein: ASSLDSGTGFYEQY
V gene: TRBV5-5
J gene: TRBJ2-7

CDR3 protein: ASRRLAGPLNTEQF
V gene: TRBV5-4
J gene: TRBJ2-1

CDR3 protein: ATSDSDTGGSRETQY
V gene: TRBV24-1
J gene: TRBJ2-5

CDR3 protein: ATSLLRYEQF
V gene: TRBV15
J gene: TRBJ2-1

CDR3 protein: ASSLEGGPKGTGELF
V gene: TRBV5-1
J gene: TRBJ2-2

CDR3 protein: ASSQGDGVNEQF
V gene: TRBV4-2
J gene: TRBJ2-1

CDR3 protein: ASSGSGANTGELF
V gene: TRBV5-1
J gene: TRBJ2-2

CDR3 protein: ASSLASSRSTDTQY
V gene: TRBV5-4
J gene: TRBJ2-3

CDR3 protein: ASSPRRGVTGELF
V gene: TRBV7-2
J gene: TRBJ2-2

CDR3 protein: ASSTTGTDNQGIQY
V gene: TRBV18
J gene: TRBJ2-4